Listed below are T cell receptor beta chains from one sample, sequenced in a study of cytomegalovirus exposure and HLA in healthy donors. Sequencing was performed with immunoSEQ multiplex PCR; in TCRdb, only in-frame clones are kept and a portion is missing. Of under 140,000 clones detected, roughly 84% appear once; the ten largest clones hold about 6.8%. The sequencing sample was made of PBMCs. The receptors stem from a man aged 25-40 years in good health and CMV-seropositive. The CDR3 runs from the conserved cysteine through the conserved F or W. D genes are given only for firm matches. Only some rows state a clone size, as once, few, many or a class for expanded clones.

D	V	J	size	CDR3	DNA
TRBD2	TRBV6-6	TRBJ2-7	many	CASSKGRVEQYF	TGTGCCAGCAGCAAGGGGAGGGTCGAGCAGTACTTC
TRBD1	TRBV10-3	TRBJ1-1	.	CAISERQGGEAFF	TGTGCCATCAGTGAGCGACAGGGGGGAGAAGCTTTCTTT
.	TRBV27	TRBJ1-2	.	CASSPGGSSWHGYTF	TGTGCCAGCAGTCCCGGGGGGTCTTCTTGGCATGGCTACACCTTC
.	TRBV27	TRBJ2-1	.	CASRPMWGVYEQFF	TGTGCCAGCAGACCCATGTGGGGGGTATATGAGCAGTTCTTC
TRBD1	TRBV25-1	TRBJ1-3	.	CASSHDRDSGNTIYF	TGTGCCAGCAGTCACGACAGGGACTCTGGAAACACCATATATTTT
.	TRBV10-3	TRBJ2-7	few	CAISESGVGAEQYF	TGTGCCATCAGTGAGTCGGGAGTAGGCGCCGAGCAGTACTTC
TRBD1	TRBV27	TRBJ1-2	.	CASSLQQGFNYGYTF	TGTGCCAGCAGTTTGCAACAGGGGTTTAACTATGGCTACACCTTC
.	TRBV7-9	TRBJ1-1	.	CASSLKTARNTEAFF	TGTGCCAGCAGCTTAAAAACAGCCCGAAACACTGAAGCTTTCTTT
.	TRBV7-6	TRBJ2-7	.	CASSGGETYEQYF	TGTGCCAGCAGCGGAGGGGAGACCTACGAGCAGTACTTC
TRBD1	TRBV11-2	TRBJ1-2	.	CASSLDSWDRDGYTF	TGTGCCAGCAGCTTAGACTCCTGGGACAGGGATGGCTACACCTTC
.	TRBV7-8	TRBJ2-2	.	CASSLGGGAAGELFF	TGTGCCAGCAGCTTAGGTGGGGGGGCAGCCGGGGAGCTGTTTTTT
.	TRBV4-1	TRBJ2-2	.	CASSPYREGSTGELFF	TGCGCCAGCAGCCCATACAGGGAAGGGAGCACCGGGGAGCTGTTTTTT
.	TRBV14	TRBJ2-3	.	CASSPGNPQYF	TGTGCCAGCAGCCCCGGGAATCCCCAGTATTTT
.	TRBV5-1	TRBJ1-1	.	CASSPNREGTEAFF	TGCGCCAGCAGCCCGAACAGGGAGGGCACTGAAGCTTTCTTT
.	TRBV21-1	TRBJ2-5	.	CASSKERAQETQYF	TGTGCCAGCAGCAAAGAGAGGGCGCAAGAGACCCAGTACTTC
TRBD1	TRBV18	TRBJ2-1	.	CASSPGQDDEQFF	TGTGCCAGCTCACCTGGACAGGACGATGAGCAGTTCTTC
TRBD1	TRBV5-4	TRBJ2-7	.	CASSLGQGREEQYF	TGTGCCAGCAGCTTGGGACAGGGCAGAGAAGAGCAGTACTTC
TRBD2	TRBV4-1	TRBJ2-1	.	CASSQLAGGLEQFF	TGCGCCAGCAGCCAACTAGCGGGGGGGCTTGAGCAGTTCTTC
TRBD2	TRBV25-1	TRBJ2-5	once	CASSESSGLAGVQETQYF	TGTGCCAGCAGTGAGTCCTCGGGTTTAGCGGGGGTCCAAGAGACCCAGTACTTC
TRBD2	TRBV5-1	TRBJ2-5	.	CASSSRLAGGFGETQYF	TGCGCCAGCAGCTCGAGACTAGCGGGGGGATTCGGTGAGACCCAGTACTTC
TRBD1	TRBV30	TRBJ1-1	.	CAWSAGTGGTEAFF	TGTGCCTGGAGTGCCGGGACAGGGGGAACTGAAGCTTTCTTT
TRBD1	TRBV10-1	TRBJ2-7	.	CASSAGQGASEQYF	TGCGCCAGCAGCGCGGGACAGGGGGCCTCCGAGCAGTACTTC
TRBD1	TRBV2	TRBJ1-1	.	CASSLQGLGTEAFF	TGTGCCAGCAGTCTACAGGGGTTGGGCACTGAAGCTTTCTTT
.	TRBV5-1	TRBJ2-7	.	CASSQPPGQGYYEQYF	TGCGCCAGCAGCCAACCACCGGGGCAGGGGTACTACGAGCAGTACTTC
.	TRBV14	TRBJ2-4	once	CASSQRGSNIQYF	TGTGCCAGCAGCCAAAGGGGTTCGAACATTCAGTACTTC
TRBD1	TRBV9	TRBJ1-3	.	CASSAGDRAGNTIYF	TGTGCCAGCAGCGCCGGCGACAGGGCTGGAAACACCATATATTTT
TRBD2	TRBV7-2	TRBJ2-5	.	CASRTRTGGEETQYF	TGTGCCAGCAGGACCCGAACGGGGGGGGAGGAGACCCAGTACTTC
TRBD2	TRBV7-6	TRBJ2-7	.	CASSFSSGGAGEQYF	TGTGCCAGCAGCTTCTCTAGCGGGGGGGCCGGCGAGCAGTACTTC
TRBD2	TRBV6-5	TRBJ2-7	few	CASRVAGTYEQYF	TGTGCCAGCAGAGTAGCGGGCACCTACGAGCAGTACTTC
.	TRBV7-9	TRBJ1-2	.	CASSRMIMETATYGYTF	TGTGCCAGCAGCCGTATGATTATGGAGACAGCAACCTATGGCTACACCTTC
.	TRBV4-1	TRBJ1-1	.	CASSPIGQPNTEAFF	TGCGCCAGCAGCCCTATCGGACAGCCGAACACTGAAGCTTTCTTT
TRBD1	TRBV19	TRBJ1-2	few	CASSLGTGSDGYTF	TGTGCCAGTAGCCTCGGGACAGGGTCTGATGGCTACACCTTC
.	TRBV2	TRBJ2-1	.	CASSPINEQFF	TGTGCCAGCAGTCCCATCAATGAGCAGTTCTTC
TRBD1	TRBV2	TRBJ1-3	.	CASSDDRVTRNTIYF	TGTGCCAGCAGTGACGACAGGGTTACGAGAAACACCATATATTTT
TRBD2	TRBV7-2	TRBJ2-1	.	CASSKLTGTSLEQFF	TGTGCCAGCAGCAAGCTGACCGGGACTAGTCTCGAGCAGTTCTTC
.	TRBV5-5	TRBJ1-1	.	CASSPGLIEAFF	TGTGCCAGCAGCCCTGGACTGATTGAAGCTTTCTTT
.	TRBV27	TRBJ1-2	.	CASSLGQAYGYTF	TGTGCCAGCAGTTTAGGGCAGGCCTATGGCTACACCTTC
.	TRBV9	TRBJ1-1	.	CASSVGRNTEAFF	TGTGCCAGCAGCGTAGGTAGGAACACTGAAGCTTTCTTT
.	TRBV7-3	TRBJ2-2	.	CASSLIASDSQYTGELFF	TGTGCCAGCAGCTTAATAGCATCAGACAGCCAGTACACCGGGGAGCTGTTTTTT
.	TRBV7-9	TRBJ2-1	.	CASTPGIGEDYNEQFF	TGTGCCAGCACCCCCGGCATAGGGGAAGACTACAATGAGCAGTTCTTC
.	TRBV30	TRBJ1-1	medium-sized	CAWSVQVNTEAFF	TGTGCCTGGAGTGTCCAGGTTAACACTGAAGCTTTCTTT
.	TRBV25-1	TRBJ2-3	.	CASSEYSAGSTDTQYF	TGTGCCAGCAGTGAATATTCGGCAGGCAGCACAGATACGCAGTATTTT
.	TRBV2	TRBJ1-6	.	CASSVLHRLYNSPLHF	TGTGCCAGCAGTGTCCTCCATCGGTTATATAATTCACCCCTCCACTTT
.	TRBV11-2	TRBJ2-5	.	CASSPGETQYF	TGTGCCAGCAGCCCGGGGGAGACCCAGTACTTC
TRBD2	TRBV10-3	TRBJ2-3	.	CAISVGLAGADTQYF	TGTGCCATCAGTGTGGGACTAGCGGGCGCAGATACGCAGTATTTT
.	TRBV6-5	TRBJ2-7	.	CARYVRVLEQYF	TGTGCCAGGTACGTGCGGGTGCTCGAGCAGTACTTC
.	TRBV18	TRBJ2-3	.	CASSPGGDTQYF	TGTGCCAGCTCACCCGGAGGAGATACGCAGTATTTT
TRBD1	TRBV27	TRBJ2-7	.	CASSLLGQLYEQYF	TGTGCCAGCAGTTTATTGGGACAGTTGTACGAGCAGTACTTC
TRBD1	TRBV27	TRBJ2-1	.	CASSSAGQVNYNEQFF	TGTGCCAGCAGTTCCGCGGGACAGGTGAACTACAATGAGCAGTTCTTC
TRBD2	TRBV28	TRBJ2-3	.	CASSTSGGIVTDTQYF	TGTGCCAGCAGTACTAGCGGGGGGATAGTCACAGATACGCAGTATTTT
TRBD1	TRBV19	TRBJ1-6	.	CASSIGDRDGSPLHF	TGTGCCAGTAGTATAGGGGACAGGGATGGTTCACCCCTCCACTTT
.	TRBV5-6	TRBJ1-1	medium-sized	CASSFGREAFF	TGTGCCAGCAGCTTCGGCAGGGAAGCTTTCTTT
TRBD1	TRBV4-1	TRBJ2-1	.	CASSHPRTGIQDNEQFF	TGCGCCAGCAGCCACCCCCGGACAGGGATTCAAGACAATGAGCAGTTCTTC
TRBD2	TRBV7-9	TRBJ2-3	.	CASSFGLAGIDTQYF	TGTGCCAGCAGCTTTGGACTAGCGGGGATAGATACGCAGTATTTT
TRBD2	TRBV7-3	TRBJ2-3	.	CASSVAGGGDTQYF	TGTGCCAGCAGCGTAGCGGGGGGTGGAGATACGCAGTATTTT
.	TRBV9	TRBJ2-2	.	CASNGGPTGELFF	TGTGCCAGCAACGGGGGGCCCACCGGGGAGCTGTTTTTT